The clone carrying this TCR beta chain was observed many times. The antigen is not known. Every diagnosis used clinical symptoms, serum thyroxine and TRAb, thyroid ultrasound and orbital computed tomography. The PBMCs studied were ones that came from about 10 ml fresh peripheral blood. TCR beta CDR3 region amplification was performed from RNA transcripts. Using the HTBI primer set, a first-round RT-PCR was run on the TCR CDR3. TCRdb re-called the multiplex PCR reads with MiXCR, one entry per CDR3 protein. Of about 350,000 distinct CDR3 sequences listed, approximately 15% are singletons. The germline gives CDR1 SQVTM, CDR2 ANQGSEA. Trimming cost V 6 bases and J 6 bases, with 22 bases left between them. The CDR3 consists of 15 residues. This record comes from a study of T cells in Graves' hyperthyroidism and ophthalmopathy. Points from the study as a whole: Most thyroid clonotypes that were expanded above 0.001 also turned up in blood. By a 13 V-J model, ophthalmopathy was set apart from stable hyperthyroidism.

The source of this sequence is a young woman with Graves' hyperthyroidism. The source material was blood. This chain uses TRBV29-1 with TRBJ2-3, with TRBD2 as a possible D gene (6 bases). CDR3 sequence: CSVQGPVGGLDTQYF. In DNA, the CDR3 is TGCAGCGTACAAGGACCAGTCGGGGGATTGGATACGCAGTATTTT.